This passage covers 6 T cell receptor beta chains from one sample sequenced in a study of blood T cell repertoires in COVID-19. Using immunoSEQ multiplex PCR, the repertoire was profiled, and TCRdb retains in-frame clones only, with some absent. Among approximately 110,000 clones listed, roughly 83% were seen once. Sequenced input: peripheral blood. The receptors were sampled from a human donor in a cohort sampled during active COVID-19.

The V and J genes are TRBV2 and TRBJ1-4, with a tentative D call TRBD1 (6 bases). CDR1 and CDR2 from the germline V gene are SNHLY and FYNNEI. CDR3 length equals 14 residues. The V gene lost 5 bases and the J gene lost 4 bases, with 11 bases spanning the gap. The CDR3 spells CASSTGPYNEKLFF. CDR3 coding DNA: TGTGCCAGCAGTACAGGGCCGTATAATGAAAAACTGTTTTTT.

The chain uses TRBV7-2 and TRBJ2-5, with 11 bases aligning to TRBD2. Germline trimming cut 5 bases from V and 4 bases from J; bases unmatched to any gene: 12. CDR1 is SGHTA, CDR2 FQGNSA, per germline. The CDR3 loop spans 17 amino acids. The CDR3 DNA sequence: TGTGCCAGCAGCCCGCACCCACTAGCGGGAGATCCAGAGACCCAGTACTTC. Translating gives CASSPHPLAGDPETQYF.

The chain recombines TRBV12-3 or TRBV12-4 with TRBJ1-5; D is ambiguous. The CDR3 is 13 amino acids. The germline V and J ends were trimmed by 6 bases and 9 bases, with 15 bases remaining between them. The CDR3 is CASSPQLETPQHF. CDR3 DNA sequence: TGTGCCAGCAGCCCCCAACTGGAGACGCCCCAGCATTTT.

The V gene is TRBV10-1, the J gene TRBJ2-5, with unresolved D. Germline V gives CDR1 WNHNN, CDR2 SYGVQD (reference sequence). The CDR3 consists of 9 residues. Trimming took 7 bases from V and 5 from J, leaving 2 bases between them. DNA of the CDR3: TGCGCCAGCACGGAGACCCAGTACTTC. Translating gives CASTETQYF.

The chain employs TRBV11-2 and TRBJ2-7, with D unresolved. The V end lost 4 bases, the J end lost 5 bases, and 6 bases lay between the germline ends. Germline V gene data show CDR1 as SGHAT and CDR2 as FQNNGV. There are 11 residues in the CDR3. The CDR3 protein is CASSSFHEQYF. CDR3 sequence (DNA): TGTGCCAGCAGCTCTTTCCACGAGCAGTACTTC.

This chain joins TRBV7-2 and TRBJ2-7, with 10 bases lining up with TRBD2. CDR3 size: 18 residues. Germline assignment: CDR1 SGHTA and CDR2 FQGNSA. J lost 2 bases, V lost 5 bases, and 15 bases had no gene match. Written as DNA, the CDR3 is TGTGCCAGCAGCACACGGACTAGCGGAGGGGTGCTTCCCTACGAGCAGTACTTC. Its translation is CASSTRTSGGVLPYEQYF.